This T cell receptor (beta chain) was observed in a study of T cell repertoires in cytomegalovirus infection. As for the study in general: It can be stated that public TCR beta signatures indicated CMV infection as well as a matching HLA type.

The CDR3 extends over 13 amino acids. Germline lookup yields CDR1 SQVTM and CDR2 ANQGSEA. V trimming: 7 bases; J trimming: 5 bases; junction bases outside the gene matches: 6. TCRdb ran MiXCR on the reads and lists one entry per CDR3 protein. The sample lists around 140,000 distinct CDR3 sequences; about 6% were seen once. This sequence originates from a human donor in good health (CMV status not recorded). Some clones in this sample may be carry-over from other donors' samples. This sequence joins TRBV29-1 and TRBJ1-5, with 9 bases identical to TRBD1. The specimen was PBMCs. CDR3 sequence (DNA): TGCAGCGCTGGACAGGGGTTCGATCAGCCCCAGCATTTT. It yields the protein CSAGQGFDQPQHF.